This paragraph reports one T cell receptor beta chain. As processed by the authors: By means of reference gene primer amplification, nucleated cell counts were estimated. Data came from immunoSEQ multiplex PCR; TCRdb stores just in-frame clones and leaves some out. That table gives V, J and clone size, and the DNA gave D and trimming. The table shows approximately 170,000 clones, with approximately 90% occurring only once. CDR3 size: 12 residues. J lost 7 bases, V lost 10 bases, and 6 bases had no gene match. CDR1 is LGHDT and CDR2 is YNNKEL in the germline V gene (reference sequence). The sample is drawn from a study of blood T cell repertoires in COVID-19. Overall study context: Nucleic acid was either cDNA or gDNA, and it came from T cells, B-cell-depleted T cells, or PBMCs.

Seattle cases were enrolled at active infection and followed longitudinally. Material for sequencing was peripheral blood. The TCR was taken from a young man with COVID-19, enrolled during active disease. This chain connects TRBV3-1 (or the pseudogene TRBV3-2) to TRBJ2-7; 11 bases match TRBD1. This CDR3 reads CATRDRGLEQYF. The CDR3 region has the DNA TGTGCCACCCGGGACAGGGGGTTGGAGCAGTACTTC.